This is a list of T cell receptor beta chains from one sample in a study of blood T cell repertoires in COVID-19. The assay was immunoSEQ multiplex PCR, and TCRdb's table has in-frame clones only and misses some. The sample contains roughly 340,000 clones, around 87% of which appear only once. Material for sequencing was PBMCs or T cells enriched from blood (not recorded which). The receptor source for this set is a man aged 35 to 55 in a cohort exposed to, infected with or recovered from COVID-19 (not recorded which). CDR3s include the opening cysteine and the closing phenylalanine or tryptophan. A D gene is named only where the DNA matches it firmly. The size field is filled for only some rows; it gives once, few, many or a size class.

TRBV3-1/TRBV3-2	TRBD2	TRBJ2-1	-	CASSQILAGNEQFF	TGTGCCAGCAGCCAAATACTAGCGGGGAATGAGCAGTTCTTC
TRBV4-2	TRBD1	TRBJ1-1	-	CASSLSDRATEAFF	TGTGCCAGCAGCCTATCAGACAGGGCCACTGAAGCTTTCTTT
TRBV5-6	TRBD2	TRBJ2-1	-	CASSQRVLAGGYNEQFF	TGTGCCAGCAGCCAGAGAGTACTAGCGGGAGGCTACAATGAGCAGTTCTTC
TRBV7-9	-	TRBJ1-1	-	CASSLNRGSTEAFF	TGTGCCAGCAGCCTAAATCGGGGTAGCACTGAAGCTTTCTTT
TRBV6-1	-	TRBJ1-4	once	CASSEARDSYTGKLFF	TGTGCCAGCAGTGAAGCGCGAGACAGCTATACGGGAAAACTGTTTTTT
TRBV3-1/TRBV3-2	TRBD1	TRBJ1-5	-	CASSQTLDRSNQPQHF	TGTGCCAGCAGCCAAACCCTGGACAGGAGCAATCAGCCCCAGCATTTT
TRBV27	TRBD1	TRBJ1-1	-	CASSPRQGVWAFF	TGTGCCAGCAGTCCGCGACAGGGGGTCTGGGCTTTCTTT
TRBV28	-	TRBJ1-3	-	CASSLQAGNTIYF	TGTGCCAGCAGTTTACAGGCTGGAAACACCATATATTTT
TRBV19	TRBD1	TRBJ1-5	few	CASRVTGDVYSNQPQHF	TGTGCCAGTAGGGTGACAGGGGACGTGTATAGCAATCAGCCCCAGCATTTT
TRBV5-1	TRBD2	TRBJ2-1	-	CASSLQSGRPKLYNEQFF	TGCGCCAGCAGCTTGCAAAGCGGGAGACCCAAACTATACAATGAGCAGTTCTTC
TRBV27	-	TRBJ2-1	-	CASSLLALKGNEQFF	TGTGCCAGCAGTTTACTAGCGTTAAAGGGGAATGAGCAGTTCTTC
TRBV7-3	-	TRBJ2-5	-	CASSQAKEKKQETQYF	TGTGCCAGCAGCCAAGCCAAAGAGAAAAAACAAGAGACCCAGTACTTC
TRBV12-3/TRBV12-4	-	TRBJ2-3	-	CASSWGFGDTQYF	TGTGCCAGCAGTTGGGGCTTCGGAGATACGCAGTATTTT
TRBV14	-	TRBJ1-4	-	CASSQDRVAKLFF	TGTGCCAGCAGCCAAGATCGGGTGGCCAAACTGTTTTTT
TRBV11-1	-	TRBJ1-1	once	CASSPLGNEAFF	TGTGCCAGCAGCCCTTTGGGCAATGAAGCTTTCTTT
TRBV7-8	-	TRBJ1-1	-	CASSFLLGLGNTEAFF	TGTGCCAGCAGCTTTCTGCTCGGTCTCGGGAACACTGAAGCTTTCTTT
TRBV11-2	-	TRBJ1-1	once	CASSLSEGTEAFF	TGTGCCAGCAGCTTGTCAGAGGGCACTGAAGCTTTCTTT
TRBV6-5	TRBD1	TRBJ1-6	once	CASSLGTGDNSPLHF	TGTGCCAGCAGTCTAGGGACAGGGGATAATTCACCCCTCCACTTT
TRBV3-1/TRBV3-2	-	TRBJ1-1	-	CASSRWGAEAFF	TGTGCCAGCAGCCGTTGGGGGGCTGAAGCTTTCTTT
TRBV3-1/TRBV3-2	-	TRBJ2-7	-	CASSRSRFGYEQYF	TGTGCCAGCAGCCGCTCTAGGTTTGGCTACGAGCAGTACTTC
TRBV7-3	-	TRBJ1-6	once	CASSKQGRPLDSPLHF	TGTGCCAGCAGCAAACAGGGTAGGCCTTTAGATTCACCCCTCCACTTT
TRBV30	-	TRBJ1-1	-	CAWSVRGSEAFF	TGTGCCTGGAGTGTAAGGGGTTCTGAAGCTTTCTTT
TRBV3-1/TRBV3-2	-	TRBJ2-1	-	CASSHLPKGGAYNEQFF	TGTGCCAGCAGCCACCTGCCTAAGGGGGGGGCCTACAATGAGCAGTTCTTC
TRBV2	-	TRBJ2-1	-	CASTEQVRVNEQFF	TGTGCCAGCACTGAGCAGGTCAGGGTGAATGAGCAGTTCTTC
TRBV10-1	TRBD1	TRBJ2-7	-	CASAPQGLGEQYF	TGCGCCAGCGCTCCACAGGGGCTCGGGGAGCAGTACTTC
TRBV28	TRBD2	TRBJ2-3	-	CASSVLPLLAGEDTQYF	TGTGCCAGCAGCGTCCTCCCACTACTAGCGGGGGAAGATACGCAGTATTTT
TRBV5-1	TRBD2	TRBJ2-1	-	CASSRTSGSYNEQFF	TGCGCCAGCAGCAGGACTAGCGGGAGCTACAATGAGCAGTTCTTC
TRBV7-9	TRBD1	TRBJ2-1	-	CASSSRDRDYNEQFF	TGTGCCAGCAGCTCCCGGGACAGGGACTACAATGAGCAGTTCTTC
TRBV24-1	TRBD2	TRBJ2-5	-	CATSRPGLPKETQYF	TGTGCCACCAGTAGGCCGGGACTACCCAAAGAGACCCAGTACTTC
TRBV9	-	TRBJ2-1	-	CASSVAQYNEQFF	TGTGCCAGCAGCGTAGCTCAGTACAATGAGCAGTTCTTC
TRBV7-8	TRBD1	TRBJ2-5	-	CASSSHRDRPQETQYF	TGTGCCAGCAGCTCTCACCGGGACAGGCCCCAAGAGACCCAGTACTTC
TRBV29-1	TRBD1	TRBJ1-1	-	CSAGDRVAEAFF	TGCAGCGCTGGGGACAGGGTCGCTGAAGCTTTCTTT
TRBV27	-	TRBJ2-7	-	CASITGESYEQYF	TGTGCCAGCATCACGGGAGAGTCGTACGAGCAGTACTTC
TRBV6-2/TRBV6-3	-	TRBJ1-5	-	CASSLQGFQPQHF	TGTGCCAGCAGTCTTCAGGGTTTCCAGCCCCAGCATTTT
TRBV2	-	TRBJ2-4	once	CASSEIGNIQYF	TGTGCCAGCAGTGAAATCGGGAACATTCAGTACTTC
TRBV6-1	-	TRBJ1-5	few	CASSERTQNYQPQHF	TGTGCCAGCAGTGAACGGACTCAAAATTATCAGCCCCAGCATTTT
TRBV7-9	TRBD1	TRBJ1-6	-	CASSLAQGARSYNSPLHF	TGTGCCAGCAGCTTAGCCCAGGGGGCCCGCTCCTATAATTCACCCCTCCACTTT
TRBV7-9	-	TRBJ2-2	-	CASSLQDWIGELFF	TGTGCCAGCAGCCTCCAGGACTGGATCGGGGAGCTGTTTTTT
TRBV2	-	TRBJ2-3	-	CASRRGTDTQYF	TGTGCCAGTAGGCGGGGAACAGATACGCAGTATTTT
TRBV6-6	-	TRBJ2-7	-	CASSPQGGEQYF	TGTGCCAGCAGCCCACAGGGTGGCGAGCAGTACTTC
TRBV5-1	TRBD2	TRBJ2-1	-	CASSLTSGRNPRYNEQFF	TGCGCCAGCAGCTTGACTAGCGGGAGGAACCCCCGCTACAATGAGCAGTTCTTC
TRBV5-1	TRBD2	TRBJ2-3	-	CASSLVASGSSDTQYF	TGCGCCAGCAGCTTGGTAGCTAGCGGGAGCTCAGATACGCAGTATTTT